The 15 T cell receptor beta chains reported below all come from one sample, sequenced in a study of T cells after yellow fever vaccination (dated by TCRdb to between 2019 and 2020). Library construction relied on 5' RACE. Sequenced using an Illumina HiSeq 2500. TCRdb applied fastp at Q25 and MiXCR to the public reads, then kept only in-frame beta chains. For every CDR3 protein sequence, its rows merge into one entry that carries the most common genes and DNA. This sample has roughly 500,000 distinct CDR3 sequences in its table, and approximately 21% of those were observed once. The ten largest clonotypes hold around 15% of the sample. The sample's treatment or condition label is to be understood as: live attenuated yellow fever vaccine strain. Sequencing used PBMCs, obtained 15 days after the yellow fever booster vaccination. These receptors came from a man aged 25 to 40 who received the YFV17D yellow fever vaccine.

This chain's CDR3 is CASKVTATYEQYF. The CDR3 DNA reads as TGTGCCAGTAAGGTAACAGCGACCTACGAGCAGTACTTC. The chain is built from TRBV28 and TRBJ2-7; D remains unclear. Between the trimmed V and J ends, which lost 9 bases and 2 bases, there was a span of 14 bases. CDR1 MDHEN and CDR2 SYDVKM come from the germline V gene. The CDR3 has 13 residues.

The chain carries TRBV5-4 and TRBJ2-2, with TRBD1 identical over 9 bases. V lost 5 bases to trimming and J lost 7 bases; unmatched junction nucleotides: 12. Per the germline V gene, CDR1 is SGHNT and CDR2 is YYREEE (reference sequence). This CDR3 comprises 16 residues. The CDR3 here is CASSPSGTGSGGELFF. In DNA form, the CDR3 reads TGTGCCAGCAGTCCGTCTGGGACAGGGTCGGGCGGGGAGCTGTTTTTT.

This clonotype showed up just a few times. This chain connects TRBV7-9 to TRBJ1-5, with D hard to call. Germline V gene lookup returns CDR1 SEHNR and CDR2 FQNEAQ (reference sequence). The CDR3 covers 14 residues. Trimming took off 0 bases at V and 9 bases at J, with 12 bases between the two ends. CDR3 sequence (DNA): TGTGCCAGCAGCTTAGCTGGGAAAAGTGTGCCCCAGCATTTT. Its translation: CASSLAGKSVPQHF.

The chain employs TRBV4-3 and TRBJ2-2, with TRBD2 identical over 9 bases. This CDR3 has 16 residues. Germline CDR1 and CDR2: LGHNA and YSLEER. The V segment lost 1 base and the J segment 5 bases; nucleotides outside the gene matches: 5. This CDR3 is CASSQAAGGQTGELFF. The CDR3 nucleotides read TGCGCCAGCAGCCAAGCCGCGGGAGGGCAGACCGGGGAGCTGTTTTTT.

CDR3: CASSFDRDWDFYEQYF. In nucleotides, the CDR3 is TGTGCCAGCAGTTTTGACCGGGACTGGGATTTCTACGAGCAGTACTTC. The chain couples TRBV28 to TRBJ2-7; D is possibly TRBD2 (6 bases). V was shortened by 3 bases and J by 3 bases, with 18 bases between the two germline ends. CDR3 length equals 16 residues. The germline CDR1 and CDR2 sequences are MDHEN and SYDVKM. Together with reference TRBV28 and TRBJ2-7, the CDR3 gives the full variable domain: DVKVTQSSRYLVKRTGEKVFLECVQDMDHENMFWYRQDPGLGLRLIYFSYDVKMKEKGDIPEGYSVSREKKERFSLILESASTNQTSMYLCASSFDRDWDFYEQYFGPGTRLTVT.

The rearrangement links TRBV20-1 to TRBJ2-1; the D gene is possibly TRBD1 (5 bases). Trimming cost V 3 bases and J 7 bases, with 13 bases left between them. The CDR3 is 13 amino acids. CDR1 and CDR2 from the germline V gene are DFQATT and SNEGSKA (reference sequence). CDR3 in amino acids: CSASEGARNEQFF. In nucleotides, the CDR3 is TGCAGTGCTAGTGAAGGGGCGCGTAATGAGCAGTTCTTC.

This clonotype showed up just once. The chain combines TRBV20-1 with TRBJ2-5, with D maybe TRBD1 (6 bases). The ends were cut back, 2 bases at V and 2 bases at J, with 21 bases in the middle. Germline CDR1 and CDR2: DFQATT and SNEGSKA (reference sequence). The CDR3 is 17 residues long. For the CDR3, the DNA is TGCAGTGCTAGAACGGTGGACAGAGCCCTAGGACAAGAGACCCAGTACTTC. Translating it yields CSARTVDRALGQETQYF.

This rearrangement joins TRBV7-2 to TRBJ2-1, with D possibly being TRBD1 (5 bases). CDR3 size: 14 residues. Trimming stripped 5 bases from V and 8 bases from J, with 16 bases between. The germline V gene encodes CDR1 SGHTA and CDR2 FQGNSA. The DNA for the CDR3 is TGTGCCAGCAGCCTTAGACAGCCTGACCATGAGCAGTTCTTC. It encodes CASSLRQPDHEQFF.

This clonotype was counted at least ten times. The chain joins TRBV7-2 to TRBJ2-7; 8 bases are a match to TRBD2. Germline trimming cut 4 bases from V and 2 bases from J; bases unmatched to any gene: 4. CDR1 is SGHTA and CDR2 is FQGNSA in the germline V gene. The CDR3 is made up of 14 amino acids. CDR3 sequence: CASSSTSGPYEQYF. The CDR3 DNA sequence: TGTGCCAGCAGCTCCACTAGCGGCCCCTACGAGCAGTACTTC.

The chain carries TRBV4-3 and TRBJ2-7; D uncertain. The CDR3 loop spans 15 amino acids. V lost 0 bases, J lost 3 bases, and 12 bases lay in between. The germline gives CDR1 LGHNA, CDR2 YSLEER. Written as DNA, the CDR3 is TGCGCCAGCAGCCAAGAGGACCACCCTCTCTACGAGCAGTACTTC. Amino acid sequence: CASSQEDHPLYEQYF.

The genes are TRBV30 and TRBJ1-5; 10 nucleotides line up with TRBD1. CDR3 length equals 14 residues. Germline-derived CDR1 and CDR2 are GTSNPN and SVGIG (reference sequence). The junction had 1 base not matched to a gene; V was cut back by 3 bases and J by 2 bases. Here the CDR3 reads CAWSGTGGNQPQHF. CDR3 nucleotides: TGTGCCTGGAGCGGGACAGGGGGCAATCAGCCCCAGCATTTT.

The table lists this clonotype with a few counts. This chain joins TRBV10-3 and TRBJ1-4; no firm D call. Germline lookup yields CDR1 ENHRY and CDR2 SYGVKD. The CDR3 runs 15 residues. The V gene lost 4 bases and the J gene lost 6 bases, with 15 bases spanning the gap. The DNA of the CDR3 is TGTGCCATCAGTGGATCCCTCGGGTTGGATGAAAAACTGTTTTTT. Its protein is CAISGSLGLDEKLFF.

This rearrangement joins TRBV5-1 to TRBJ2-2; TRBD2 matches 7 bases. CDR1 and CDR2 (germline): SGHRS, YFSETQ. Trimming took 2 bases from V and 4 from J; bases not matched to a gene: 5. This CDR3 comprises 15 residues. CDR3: CASSFGTTGTGELFF. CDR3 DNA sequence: TGCGCCAGCAGCTTTGGGACTACGGGCACCGGGGAGCTGTTTTTT. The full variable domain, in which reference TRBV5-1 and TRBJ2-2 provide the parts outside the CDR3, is KAGVTQTPRYLIKTRGQQVTLSCSPISGHRSVSWYQQTPGQGLQFLFEYFSETQRNKGNFPGRFSGRQFSNSRSEMNVSTLELGDSALYLCASSFGTTGTGELFFGEGSRLTVL.

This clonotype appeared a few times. CDR3 bases: TGTGCCAGCAGACTTACAGGGGTTCGCACTGAAGCTTTCTTT. Amino acid sequence: CASRLTGVRTEAFF. The chain carries TRBV12-3 or TRBV12-4 and TRBJ1-1; TRBD1 matches at 7 bases. The CDR3 has 14 amino acids. Trimming at V came to 6 bases and at J to 4 bases, leaving 8 bases not matched to a gene.

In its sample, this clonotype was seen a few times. This CDR3 reads CASSESGWVYEQYF. The DNA for the CDR3 is TGCGCCAGCAGTGAGTCGGGATGGGTGTACGAGCAGTACTTC. The rearrangement links TRBV10-2 to TRBJ2-7; D is unresolved. Trimming removed 0 bases at V and 4 bases at J, with 10 bases between. The germline CDR1 and CDR2 sequences are WSHSY and SAAADI. The CDR3 is 14 amino acids.